This T cell receptor beta chain was observed in a study of vaccination effects on CD4 cells after COVID-19 (dated by TCRdb to about 2022). Regarding the complete study: Across the study, the median time from the second dose to post-vaccine sampling was 72 days (range 14 to 241). In both COVID-19 convalescent patients and infection-naive vaccine recipients, the study compared SARS-CoV-2 spike-specific CD4+ TCR repertoires from before mRNA vaccination with those from after it. Altogether, about 10 COVID-19 convalescent patients and a few SARS-CoV-2-naive healthy vaccine recipients made up the full study. In the study, cultures from other donors were sequenced using the Oncomine TCR Beta short-read assay on an Illumina iSeq 100. The research as a whole found: In healthy vaccine recipients, vaccine-induced clones were almost all SARS-CoV-2 mono-reactive, with only 1 of 255 being cross-reactive with common cold coronaviruses. Both infection-induced and vaccine-induced clones contracted markedly at late post-vaccination timepoints, which is consistent with waning T cell responses. Only a small number of convalescent patients were included, and no early post-infection timepoints were available, which limited the study.

In the ViraFEST assay, PBMC were stimulated with viral peptide pools, and antigen-specific CD4+ T cell clonotypes were then identified by expansion using TCR sequencing. After less than 13 days of culture, CD4+ T cells were isolated with the EasySep CD4+ T cell isolation kit. Each participant received two doses of an mRNA SARS-CoV-2 vaccine, either BNT162b2 or mRNA-1273. Healthy vaccine recipients had no prior SARS-CoV-2 infection, confirmed by negative nucleocapsid antibodies before and after vaccination. Each well held two million PBMC cultured in IMDM containing roughly 4.9% human AB serum, roughly 9.6 IU/ml IL-2 and gentamicin, along with 8 to 10 ug/ml peptides. Half of the culture medium was replaced with fresh IL-2-containing medium on days 3 and 7. Unless otherwise noted, each peptide stimulation condition was cultured in triplicate wells. Using Ficoll-Paque Plus gradient centrifugation, PBMC were separated from whole blood and then either used fresh or cryopreserved at -140C. The overlapping peptide pools covered the spike proteins of SARS-CoV-2 as well as those of the common cold coronaviruses HCoV-NL63, HCoV-OC43 and HCoV-229E. The QIAamp micro DNA kit was used to extract genomic DNA from the cultured CD4+ T cells.

As regards this clone: The specificity of this receptor is unknown. No base qualities exist here, and no much larger clone lies one base off it.

V drops 1 base and J drops 9 bases, leaving 7 bases in between. Including cysteine and phenylalanine, the CDR3 has 13 amino acids. Just the 39-base CDR3 DNA is kept, in frame starting at base 1. The CDR1 and CDR2 encoded by the germline V gene (reference sequence) are LGHDT and YNNKEL. Libraries were built with the immunoSEQ multiplex PCR assay. DNA from the CD4+ T cells that had been cultured and isolated underwent TCR beta CDR3 sequencing. In the original analysis: Non-productive TCR sequences were discarded, and reads were trimmed to the CDR3 region, with only CDR3s of 7 or more amino acids retained. The MANAFEST web app was used to pick out antigen-specific clonotypes by comparing their expansion in peptide wells with that in reference cultures. To be called positive, a clone needed expansion at FDR<0.05 compared with the reference and with all other wells, an odds ratio greater than 5, and a frequency greater than 0.1% in two replicate wells. A clonotype was defined as cross-reactive if the clonotype was significantly expanded both in SARS-CoV-2 spike wells and in at least one common cold coronavirus spike condition. CDR3 similarity was assessed by Levenshtein distance with the stringdist R package, and unrooted trees were built with ape in R 3.6.1. TCRdb mirrors the immuneACCESS table, restricted to in-frame sequences. Some clones are absent from its copies; in checked studies, under half trace to an unresolved V gene, and the reason for the others is unknown. V and J calls plus clone size are reproduced from that table; the DNA served to infer D and trimming. For this sample the table gives about 27,000 clones, of which roughly 80% were detected only once. The ten top clones hold approximately 1.4% of the sample.

This receptor was identified in a human donor who received a COVID-19 vaccine. Some clones in this sample may be carry-over from other donors' samples. The starting material was CD4+ T cells from PBMCs cultured with HCoV-NL63 spike peptides, obtained after COVID-19 vaccination. This sample's cell subset or site label indicates: HCoV-NL63 spike overlapping peptide pool stimulation. The V and J segments used are TRBV3-1 (or the pseudogene TRBV3-2) and TRBJ1-6; the D segment cannot be called with confidence. CDR3 region: CASSQVRSSPLHF. At the DNA level, the sequence is TGTGCCAGCAGCCAAGTCCGATCTTCACCCCTCCACTTT.